This TCR beta chain was captured by sequencing in a study of blood T cell repertoires in COVID-19. Overall study context: T cells, B-cell-depleted T cells, or PBMCs supplied cDNA or gDNA.

Worth noting for this clone: A read error may produce the germline difference seen at one junction end.

The CDR3 totals 13 residues. Germline V CDR1 and CDR2: SGHTA, FQGNSA. Original processing notes: Quantification of nucleated cells was approximated via reference gene primer amplification. Only in-frame clones appear in the TCRdb table, and some are missing; sequencing was by immunoSEQ multiplex PCR. The D gene and trimming were derived from the DNA, and the V and J assignments and clone size from that table. The data hold around 140,000 clones, with approximately 90% observed a single time. Patients of the Seattle cohort, enrolled during active infection, were followed longitudinally. This TCR derives from a man aged 55 to 69 with COVID-19, enrolled during active disease. Sequencing was done on a sample of peripheral blood. The gene calls are TRBV7-2 and TRBJ2-2, with a possible D match to TRBD2 (5 bases). The CDR3 sequence is CASTAPNTGELLF. The CDR3, as DNA: TGTGCCAGCACGGCACCGAACACCGGGGAGCTGCTTTTT.